The 31 T cell receptor beta chains below all came from one sample that was sequenced in a study of shared clonotypes between healthy human individuals. This table comes from immunoSEQ multiplex PCR, and its TCRdb copy is limited to in-frame clones, with some not included. Found here are 2 million to 3 million clones, roughly 93% of them singletons; the top ten hold 0.35% to 0.45%. Sequenced input: naive CD4+ T cells from PBMCs. As for subset: CD45RA+ positively selected. These receptors were obtained from a man younger than 35 in good health. Some clones in this sample may be carry-over from other donors' samples.

The V call is TRBV13, the J call TRBJ1-1; the D is unclear. V was cut by 3 bases and J by 5 bases, with 16 bases left in between. Germline CDR1 and CDR2: PRHDT and FYEKMQ (reference sequence). This CDR3 comprises 15 residues. CDR3 amino acids: CASSFMGWPSTEAFF. The CDR3 region has the DNA TGTGCCAGCAGCTTTATGGGTTGGCCGTCGACTGAAGCTTTCTTT.

V is TRBV5-4 and J is TRBJ1-5; possibly TRBD1 for D (5 bases). Germline V lookup: CDR1 SGHNT, CDR2 YYREEE (reference sequence). Trimming shortened V by 2 bases and J by 7 bases, and 13 bases separated the two germline ends. This CDR3 contains 14 residues. The CDR3 bases are TGTGCCAGCAGCTTCGATGGGGGAGGGCAGCCCCAGCATTTT. It is translated as CASSFDGGGQPQHF.

V is TRBV11-2 and J is TRBJ1-5, with 11 bases aligning to TRBD1. Germline V gives CDR1 SGHAT, CDR2 FQNNGV. With 5 bases clipped from V and 5 bases from J, the junction kept 2 bases outside the gene matches. The CDR3 contains 14 residues. In DNA form, the CDR3 reads TGTGCCAGCAGCGGGACAGGGGGTCATCAGCCCCAGCATTTT. Amino acids: CASSGTGGHQPQHF.

The V call is TRBV6-5, the J call TRBJ2-3; no clear D gene. This CDR3 is built from 12 residues. Deletions cut 0 bases from V and 5 bases from J, with 3 bases between. CDR1 is MNHEY and CDR2 is SVGAGI in the germline V gene. The DNA for the CDR3 is TGTGCCAGCAGTTACTCGAAAGATACGCAGTATTTT. This translates into CASSYSKDTQYF.

The chain employs TRBV7-2 and TRBJ2-7, with 7 bases fitting TRBD2. Trimming at V came to 1 base and at J to 4 bases, leaving 7 bases not matched to a gene. CDR3 length equals 15 residues. The germline CDR1 and CDR2 sequences are SGHTA and FQGNSA. CDR3 loop: CASSLGPASGYEQYF. For the CDR3, the DNA is TGTGCCAGCAGCTTAGGGCCTGCTAGCGGATACGAGCAGTACTTC.

This chain connects TRBV25-1 to TRBJ1-5; maybe TRBD1 (6 bases). From germline, CDR1 is MGHDK and CDR2 SYGVNS. Trimming stripped 5 bases from V and 6 bases from J, with 17 bases between. CDR3 length equals 15 residues. CDR3 region: CASSMSGTRAQPQHF. CDR3 DNA sequence: TGTGCCAGCAGTATGTCCGGGACAAGGGCTCAGCCCCAGCATTTT.

The table lists this clone with a count of one. The chain uses TRBV5-1 and TRBJ1-2, with a possible D match to TRBD1 (5 bases). Germline V gives CDR1 SGHRS, CDR2 YFSETQ. Trimming stripped 7 bases from V and 2 bases from J, with 15 bases between. This CDR3 comprises 14 residues. CDR3: CASQPWGNNYGYTF. The CDR3 DNA reads as TGCGCCAGCCAACCTTGGGGGAACAACTATGGCTACACCTTC. The entire variable domain, with the rest obtained from reference TRBV5-1 and TRBJ1-2, is as follows: KAGVTQTPRYLIKTRGQQVTLSCSPISGHRSVSWYQQTPGQGLQFLFEYFSETQRNKGNFPGRFSGRQFSNSRSEMNVSTLELGDSALYLCASQPWGNNYGYTFGSGTRLTVV.

The chain recombines TRBV18 with TRBJ1-5; possible D gene TRBD1, 5 bases. The length of the CDR3 is 13 residues. V was pared by 3 bases and J by 6 bases, with 9 bases between. CDR1 is KGHSH and CDR2 is LQKENI in the germline V gene. The CDR3 loop reads CASSPDGAQPQHF. As DNA, the CDR3 is TGTGCCAGCTCACCCGATGGGGCTCAGCCCCAGCATTTT. The variable domain in full, with the rest retrieved from reference TRBV18 and TRBJ1-5, is NAGVMQNPRHLVRRRGQEARLRCSPMKGHSHVYWYRQLPEEGLKFMVYLQKENIIDESGMPKERFSAEFPKEGPSILRIQQVVRGDSAAYFCASSPDGAQPQHFGDGTRLSIL.

In DNA, the CDR3 is TGTGCCAGCAGACACAACCAACAGGGGGCTGACACTGAAGCTTTCTTT. It is translated as CASRHNQQGADTEAFF. This chain connects TRBV11-3 to TRBJ1-1, with 9 nucleotides matching TRBD1. V shed 6 bases, J shed 3 bases, and the junction held 11 bases outside the gene matches. CDR3 length: 16 residues. Germline V CDR1 and CDR2: SGHNT, YENEEA.

The V and J genes are TRBV30 and TRBJ2-3; no firm D call. V lost 4 bases, J lost 8 bases, and 7 bases lay in between. Germline CDR1 is GTSNPN and CDR2 is SVGIG (reference sequence). The CDR3 is 10 amino acids. The CDR3: CAWKTVTQYF. CDR3 bases: TGTGCCTGGAAAACGGTTACGCAGTATTTT.

In DNA form, the CDR3 reads TGTGCCAGCAGCTTCGGGTCAGTCATCTCTGGGGCCAACGTCCTGACTTTC. Its translation: CASSFGSVISGANVLTF. This chain connects TRBV5-6 to TRBJ2-6; D not resolved. The germline CDR1 and CDR2 sequences are SGHDT and YYEEEE. Trimming stripped 2 bases from V and 0 bases from J, with 12 bases between. The CDR3 is 17 residues long.

The CDR3 DNA follows: TGTGCCTGGAGTACCCCGCCAGGGACTAATCAGCCCCAGCATTTT. Encoded protein: CAWSTPPGTNQPQHF. This chain joins TRBV30 and TRBJ1-5; TRBD1 is a possible D gene (5 bases). The CDR3 is 15 residues long. Germline lookup yields CDR1 GTSNPN and CDR2 SVGIG (reference sequence). The V gene lost 2 bases and the J gene lost 4 bases, with 15 bases spanning the gap.

The V gene is TRBV7-9, the J gene TRBJ1-4; D is perhaps TRBD1 (5 bases). The germline V gene has CDR1 SEHNR and CDR2 FQNEAQ (reference sequence). V was trimmed by 2 bases and J by 7 bases, leaving 8 bases between them. The CDR3 spans 13 residues. The CDR3 DNA reads as TGTGCCAGCAGCTTAATGGGGGGTGAAAAACTGTTTTTT. This gives the protein CASSLMGGEKLFF.

This clone has just one count. The chain is built from TRBV7-3 and TRBJ2-7; D may match TRBD1 or TRBD2 (6 bases each). This CDR3 has 15 residues. Germline assignment: CDR1 SGHTA and CDR2 FQGTGA. V lost 2 bases to trimming and J lost 2 bases, with 13 bases between them. This chain's CDR3 is CASSLGGGEAYEQYF. CDR3 bases: TGTGCCAGCAGCTTAGGGGGCGGGGAAGCCTACGAGCAGTACTTC. The complete variable domain, with remaining parts taken from reference TRBV7-3 and TRBJ2-7, reads GAGVSQTPSNKVTEKGKYVELRCDPISGHTALYWYRQSLGQGPEFLIYFQGTGAADDSGLPNDRFFAVRPEGSVSTLKIQRTERGDSAVYLCASSLGGGEAYEQYFGPGTRLTVT.

V usage is TRBV6-1 and J usage is TRBJ1-5, with 7 bases aligning to TRBD1. CDR3 length: 15 residues. Germline values: CDR1 MNHNS, CDR2 SASEGT. Trimming cost V 2 bases and J 1 base; bases outside gene matches: 2. CDR3 nucleotide sequence: TGTGCCAGCAGTGAATGGACAGGAAGCAATCAGCCCCAGCATTTT. This sequence encodes CASSEWTGSNQPQHF.

The chain employs TRBV7-3 and TRBJ2-7; tentatively, D is TRBD2 (5 bases). V dropped 2 bases and J dropped 5 bases, with 13 bases sitting between them. In germline, CDR1 is SGHTA, CDR2 FQGTGA. The length of the CDR3 is 14 residues. The CDR3 sequence: CASSLLGDLDEQYF. CDR3 DNA sequence: TGTGCCAGCAGCTTACTCGGGGATTTGGACGAGCAGTACTTC.

The chain uses TRBV4-3 and TRBJ2-7; 8 bases are shared with TRBD1. The CDR3 is 16 amino acids. Losses at the gene ends were 3 bases for V and 3 bases for J; bases not matched to a gene: 10. The germline gives CDR1 LGHNA, CDR2 YSLEER. The CDR3 spells CASSHRYRGVLYEQYF. The DNA of the CDR3 is TGCGCCAGCAGCCACCGTTACAGGGGGGTCCTCTACGAGCAGTACTTC.

The chain uses TRBV5-4 and TRBJ2-3, with D possibly matching TRBD2 (5 bases). The length of the CDR3 is 16 residues. Trimming took 0 bases from V and 1 from J, leaving 12 bases between them. The germline CDR1 and CDR2 sequences are SGHNT and YYREEE (reference sequence). CDR3 nucleotide sequence: TGTGCCAGCAGCTTGGACCCGGGGAGAGGCACAGATACGCAGTATTTT. It translates to CASSLDPGRGTDTQYF.

This clone showed up just once. The chain is built from TRBV7-3 and TRBJ2-5; D may be TRBD2 (6 bases). Germline loops: CDR1 SGHTA, CDR2 FQGTGA. The V and J ends lost 10 bases and 7 bases respectively, with 28 bases between them. The CDR3 totals 16 residues. The CDR3 loop is CANTDVRGRWRVTQYF. CDR3 DNA sequence: TGTGCCAACACGGACGTGCGGGGCCGGTGGAGAGTGACCCAGTACTTC. Filled out from reference TRBV7-3 and TRBJ2-5, the complete variable domain reads GAGVSQTPSNKVTEKGKYVELRCDPISGHTALYWYRQSLGQGPEFLIYFQGTGAADDSGLPNDRFFAVRPEGSVSTLKIQRTERGDSAVYLCANTDVRGRWRVTQYFGPGTRLLVL.

The chain combines TRBV11-2 with TRBJ1-4, with D possibly matching TRBD1 (6 bases). The CDR3 covers 14 residues. In germline, CDR1 is SGHAT, CDR2 FQNNGV. The germline V and J ends were trimmed by 5 bases and 6 bases, with 13 bases remaining between them. CDR3 region: CASSRSGGYEKLFF. The DNA of the CDR3 is TGTGCCAGCAGCCGCTCGGGGGGCTATGAAAAACTGTTTTTT. The full variable domain, with the rest looked up from reference TRBV11-2 and TRBJ1-4, is EAGVAQSPRYKIIEKRQSVAFWCNPISGHATLYWYQQILGQGPKLLIQFQNNGVVDDSQLPKDRFSAERLKGVDSTLKIQPAKLEDSAVYLCASSRSGGYEKLFFGSGTQLSVL.

The DNA of the CDR3 is TGTGCCATCAGTGAGTCGGCTAATGAAAAACTGTTTTTT. It codes for CAISESANEKLFF. The chain joins TRBV10-3 to TRBJ1-4; no clear D gene. CDR3 length: 13 amino acids. V was pared by 0 bases and J by 3 bases, with 2 bases between. Germline CDR1 reads ENHRY; CDR2 reads SYGVKD.

The chain couples TRBV15 to TRBJ2-5; D gene unclear. CDR1 is LNHNV, CDR2 YYDKDF, per germline (reference sequence). V lost 1 base and J 1 base, leaving 13 bases between the germline ends. This CDR3 contains 16 residues. CDR3 amino acids: CATSRVVPRTQETQYF. CDR3 in DNA: TGTGCCACCAGCAGAGTTGTTCCCAGAACCCAAGAGACCCAGTACTTC.

CDR3 nucleotides: TGTGCCAGCAGCTGGGGGGGGCCGGGACTAGCGGGCACAGATACGCAGTATTTT. It specifies CASSWGGPGLAGTDTQYF. The rearrangement joins TRBV5-4 to TRBJ2-3, with 11 positions matching TRBD2. Germline CDR1 reads SGHNT; CDR2 reads YYREEE (reference sequence). The trim removed 3 bases at V and 1 base at J, leaving 10 bases unmatched. The CDR3 loop spans 18 amino acids.

The J gene is TRBJ2-1, the V gene TRBV5-1; the D is unclear. The CDR3 covers 12 residues. Trimming shortened V by 3 bases and J by 9 bases, and 10 bases separated the two germline ends. In germline, CDR1 is SGHRS, CDR2 YFSETQ. The CDR3 reads CASSSPLREQFF. In DNA, the CDR3 is TGCGCCAGCAGCTCCCCTTTGCGTGAGCAGTTCTTC.

This clone came up a few times. Other DNA sequences within the sample encode an identical CDR3. This rearrangement joins TRBV6-5 to TRBJ2-1, with TRBD1 matching over 7 bases. The CDR3 is 13 amino acids. The V gene's germline CDR1 is MNHEY and CDR2 SVGAGI. J was trimmed by 3 bases and V by 5 bases; bases with no gene match: 1. The CDR3 DNA sequence: TGTGCCAGCAGTCGGGACAGCTACAATGAGCAGTTCTTC. Amino acid sequence: CASSRDSYNEQFF.

J is TRBJ2-5 and V is TRBV2; weak D call: TRBD2 (7 bases). V was clipped by 0 bases and J by 5 bases, with 10 bases between them. CDR1 and CDR2 from the germline V gene are SNHLY and FYNNEI. The CDR3 is 14 residues long. The CDR3 sequence is CASSEARGPETQYF. The CDR3 nucleotides read TGTGCCAGCAGTGAAGCGCGGGGGCCGGAGACCCAGTACTTC.

This chain links TRBV11-2 with TRBJ1-4, with a possible D match to TRBD1 (6 bases). Germline V CDR1 and CDR2: SGHAT, FQNNGV. The CDR3 length is 14 residues. V was trimmed by 2 bases and J by 2 bases, leaving 6 bases between them. CDR3 protein: CASSLQGTNEKLFF. CDR3 DNA sequence: TGTGCCAGCAGCTTACAGGGGACTAATGAAAAACTGTTTTTT.

This clone appeared a single time. The chain recombines TRBV4-1 with TRBJ2-5, with 7 bases matching TRBD1. There are 13 residues in the CDR3. Germline V CDR1 and CDR2: MGHRA, YSYEKL. With 11 bases clipped from V and 2 bases from J, the junction kept 8 bases outside the gene matches. CDR3 loop: CASRGSGQETQYF. CDR3 nucleotide sequence: TGCGCCTCCAGGGGGAGTGGACAAGAGACCCAGTACTTC.

This chain uses TRBV5-4 with TRBJ1-5; tentatively, D is TRBD1 (6 bases). This CDR3 contains 14 residues. The V and J ends lost 0 bases and 3 bases respectively, with 7 bases between them. Germline V lookup: CDR1 SGHNT, CDR2 YYREEE (reference sequence). CDR3 nucleotide sequence: TGTGCCAGCAGCTTGGACAGGGCCAATCAGCCCCAGCATTTT. Protein sequence: CASSLDRANQPQHF.

The rearrangement joins TRBV7-3 to TRBJ2-5; D is unclear. The CDR3 runs 13 residues. Trimming pared 5 bases from V and 2 bases from J, leaving 9 bases between. Germline values: CDR1 SGHTA, CDR2 FQGTGA. The CDR3 is CASSPGDQETQYF. The CDR3 nucleotides are TGTGCCAGCAGCCCCGGAGATCAAGAGACCCAGTACTTC.

V gene TRBV6-1 combines with J gene TRBJ2-1; D unresolved. The CDR3 has 19 residues. The ends were cut back, 2 bases at V and 4 bases at J, with 24 bases in the middle. Germline CDR1 MNHNS, CDR2 SASEGT. The CDR3 sequence: CASSETDRVRSSEYNEQFF. The CDR3 nucleotides read TGTGCCAGCAGTGAAACCGACCGCGTTAGAAGCTCTGAATACAATGAGCAGTTCTTC.